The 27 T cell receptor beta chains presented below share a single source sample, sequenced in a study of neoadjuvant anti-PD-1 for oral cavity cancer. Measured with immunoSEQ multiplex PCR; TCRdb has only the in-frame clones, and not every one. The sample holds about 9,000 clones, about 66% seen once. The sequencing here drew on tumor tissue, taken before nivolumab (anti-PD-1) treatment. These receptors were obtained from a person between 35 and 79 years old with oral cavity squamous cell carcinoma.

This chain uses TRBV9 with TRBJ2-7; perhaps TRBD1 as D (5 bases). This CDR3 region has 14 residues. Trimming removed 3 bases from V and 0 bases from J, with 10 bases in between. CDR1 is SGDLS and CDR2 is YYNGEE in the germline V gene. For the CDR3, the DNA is TGTGCCAGCAGCGCACAGGAAAGCTCCTACGAGCAGTACTTC. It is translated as CASSAQESSYEQYF.

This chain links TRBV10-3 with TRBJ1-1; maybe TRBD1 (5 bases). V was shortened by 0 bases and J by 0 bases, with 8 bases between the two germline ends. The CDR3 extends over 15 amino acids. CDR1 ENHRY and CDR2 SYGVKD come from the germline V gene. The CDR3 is CAISESKTVNTEAFF. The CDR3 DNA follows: TGTGCCATCAGTGAGTCGAAGACAGTGAACACTGAAGCTTTCTTT.

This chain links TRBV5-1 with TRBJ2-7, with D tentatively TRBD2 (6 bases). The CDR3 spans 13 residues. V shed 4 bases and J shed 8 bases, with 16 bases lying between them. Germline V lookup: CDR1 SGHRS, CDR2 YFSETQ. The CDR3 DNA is TGCGCCAGCAGCCCCTTGGTCGGGGGAAAGCAGTACTTC. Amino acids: CASSPLVGGKQYF.

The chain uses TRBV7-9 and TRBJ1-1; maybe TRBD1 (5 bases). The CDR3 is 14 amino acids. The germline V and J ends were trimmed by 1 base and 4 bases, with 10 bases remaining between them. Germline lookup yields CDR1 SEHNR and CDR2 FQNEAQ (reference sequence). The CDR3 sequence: CASSLVGPATEAFF. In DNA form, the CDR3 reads TGTGCCAGCAGCTTAGTGGGGCCTGCCACTGAAGCTTTCTTT.

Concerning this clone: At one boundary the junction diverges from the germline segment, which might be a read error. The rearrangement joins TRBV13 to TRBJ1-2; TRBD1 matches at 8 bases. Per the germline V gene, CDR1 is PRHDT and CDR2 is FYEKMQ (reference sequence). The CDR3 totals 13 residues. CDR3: CASSTRQGTKAPF. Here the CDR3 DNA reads TGTGCCAGCAGCACACGACAGGGGACTAAGGCTCCTTTC.

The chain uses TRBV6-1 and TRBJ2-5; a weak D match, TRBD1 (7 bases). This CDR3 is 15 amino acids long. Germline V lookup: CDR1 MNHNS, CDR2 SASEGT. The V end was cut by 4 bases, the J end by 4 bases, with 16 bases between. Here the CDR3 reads CASSAGDSLAETQYF. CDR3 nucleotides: TGTGCCAGCAGTGCGGGGGACAGTCTAGCAGAGACCCAGTACTTC.

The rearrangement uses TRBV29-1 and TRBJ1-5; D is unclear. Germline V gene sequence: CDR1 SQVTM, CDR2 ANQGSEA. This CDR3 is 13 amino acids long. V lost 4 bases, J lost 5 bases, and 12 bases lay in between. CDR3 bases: TGCAGCGTTGGAGCACAGAAATATCAGCCCCAGCATTTT. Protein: CSVGAQKYQPQHF.

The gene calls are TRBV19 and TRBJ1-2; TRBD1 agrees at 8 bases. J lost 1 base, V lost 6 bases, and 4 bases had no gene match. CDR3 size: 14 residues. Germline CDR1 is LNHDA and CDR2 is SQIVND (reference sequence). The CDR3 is CASRTTGDNYGYTF. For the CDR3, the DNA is TGTGCCAGTAGAACGACAGGGGATAACTATGGCTACACCTTC.

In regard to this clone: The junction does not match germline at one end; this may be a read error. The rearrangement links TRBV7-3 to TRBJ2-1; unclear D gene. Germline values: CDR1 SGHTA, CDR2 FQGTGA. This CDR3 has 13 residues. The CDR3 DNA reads TGTGTCAGCAGCGCCCACTTACAGAGTGAGCAGTTCTTC. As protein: CVSSAHLQSEQFF.

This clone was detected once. CDR3 in DNA: TGTGCCAGCAGTTTACTAGGTTGGGCTAGCGGGGAGCAGTTCTTC. Residues: CASSLLGWASGEQFF. V is TRBV27 and J is TRBJ2-1; 8 bases line up with TRBD2. Trimming cost V 2 bases and J 10 bases; bases outside gene matches: 10. CDR3 length equals 15 residues. From germline, CDR1 is MNHEY and CDR2 SMNVEV (reference sequence).

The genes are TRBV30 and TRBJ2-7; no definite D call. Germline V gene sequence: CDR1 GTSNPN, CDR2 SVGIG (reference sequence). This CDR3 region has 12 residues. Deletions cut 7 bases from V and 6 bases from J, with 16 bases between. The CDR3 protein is CASKRAVGEQYF. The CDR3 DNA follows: TGTGCCTCAAAAAGAGCCGTTGGCGAGCAGTACTTC.

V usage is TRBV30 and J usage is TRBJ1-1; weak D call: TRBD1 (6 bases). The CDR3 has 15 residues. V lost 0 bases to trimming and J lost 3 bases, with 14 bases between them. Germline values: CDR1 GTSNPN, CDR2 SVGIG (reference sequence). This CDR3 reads CAWSVLDRRDTEAFF. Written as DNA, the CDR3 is TGTGCCTGGAGTGTACTTGACAGGAGGGACACTGAAGCTTTCTTT.

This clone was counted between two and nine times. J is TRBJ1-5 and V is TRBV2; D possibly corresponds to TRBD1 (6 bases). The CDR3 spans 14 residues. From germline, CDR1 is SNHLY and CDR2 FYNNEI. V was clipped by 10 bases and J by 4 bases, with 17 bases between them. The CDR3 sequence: CATRGGTLNQPQHF. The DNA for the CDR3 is TGTGCCACCCGAGGAGGGACATTAAATCAGCCCCAGCATTTT.

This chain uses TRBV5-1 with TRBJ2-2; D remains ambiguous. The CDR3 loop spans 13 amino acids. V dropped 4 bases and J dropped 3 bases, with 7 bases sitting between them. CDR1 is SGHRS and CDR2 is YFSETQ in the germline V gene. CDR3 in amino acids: CASSPGYTGELFF. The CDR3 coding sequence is TGCGCCAGCAGCCCCGGTTACACCGGGGAGCTGTTTTTT.

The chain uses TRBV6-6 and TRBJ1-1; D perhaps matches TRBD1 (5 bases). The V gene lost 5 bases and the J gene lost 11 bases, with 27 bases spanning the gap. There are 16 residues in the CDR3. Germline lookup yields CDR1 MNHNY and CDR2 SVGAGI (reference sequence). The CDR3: CASSHRAGTDFYRAFF. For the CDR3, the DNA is TGTGCCAGCAGTCACCGAGCCGGGACCGATTTTTATCGGGCTTTCTTT.

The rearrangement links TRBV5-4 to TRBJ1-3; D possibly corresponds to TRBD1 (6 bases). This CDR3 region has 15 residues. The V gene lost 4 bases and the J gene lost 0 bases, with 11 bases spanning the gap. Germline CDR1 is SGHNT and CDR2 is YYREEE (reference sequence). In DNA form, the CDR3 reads TGTGCCAGCAGCACTGGACAGAGCTCTGGAAACACCATATATTTT. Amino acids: CASSTGQSSGNTIYF.

CDR3 residues: CASSVWSESDYEQYF. The DNA of the CDR3 is TGTGCCAGCAGCGTATGGAGCGAATCAGACTACGAGCAGTACTTC. The chain links TRBV9 to TRBJ2-7; D unclear. Germline V gives CDR1 SGDLS, CDR2 YYNGEE. The CDR3 is 15 residues long. V lost 1 base and J lost 3, with 14 bases in between.

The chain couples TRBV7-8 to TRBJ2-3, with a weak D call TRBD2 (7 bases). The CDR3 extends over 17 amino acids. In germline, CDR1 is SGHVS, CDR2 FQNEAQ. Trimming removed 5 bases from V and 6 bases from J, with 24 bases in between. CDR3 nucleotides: TGTGCCAGCAGCCCCCAGGCGGGGGCGCGCCGTAGGGATACGCAGTATTTT. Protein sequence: CASSPQAGARRRDTQYF.

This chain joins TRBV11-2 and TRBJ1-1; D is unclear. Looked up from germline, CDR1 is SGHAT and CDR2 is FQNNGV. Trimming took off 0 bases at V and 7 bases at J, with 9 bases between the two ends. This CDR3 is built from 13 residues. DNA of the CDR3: TGTGCCAGCAGCTTAGATGTCGAGTTTGAAGCTTTCTTT. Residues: CASSLDVEFEAFF.

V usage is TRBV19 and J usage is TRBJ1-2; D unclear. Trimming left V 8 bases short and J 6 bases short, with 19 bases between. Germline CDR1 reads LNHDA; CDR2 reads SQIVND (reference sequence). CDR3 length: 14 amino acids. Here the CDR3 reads CASSLPGVKDGYTF. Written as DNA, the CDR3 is TGTGCCAGTTCGTTGCCCGGGGTGAAGGATGGCTACACCTTC.

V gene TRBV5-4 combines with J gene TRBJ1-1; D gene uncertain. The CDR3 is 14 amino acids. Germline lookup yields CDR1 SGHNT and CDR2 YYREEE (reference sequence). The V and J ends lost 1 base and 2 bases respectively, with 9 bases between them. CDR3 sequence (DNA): TGTGCCAGCAGCTTGACCCCGGTTAACACTGAAGCTTTCTTT. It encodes CASSLTPVNTEAFF.

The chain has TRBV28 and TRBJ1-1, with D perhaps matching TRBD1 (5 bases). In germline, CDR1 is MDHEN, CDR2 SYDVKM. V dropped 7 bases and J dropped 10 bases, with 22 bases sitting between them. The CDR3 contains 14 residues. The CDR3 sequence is CASNSPGGERGAFF. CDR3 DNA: TGTGCCAGCAATTCTCCTGGAGGGGAACGTGGAGCTTTCTTT.

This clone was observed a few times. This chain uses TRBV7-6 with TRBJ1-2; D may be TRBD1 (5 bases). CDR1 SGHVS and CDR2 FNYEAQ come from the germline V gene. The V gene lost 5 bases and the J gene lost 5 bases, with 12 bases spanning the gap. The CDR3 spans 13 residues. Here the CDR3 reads CASSPQGAYGYTF. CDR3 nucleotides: TGTGCCAGCAGCCCCCAAGGGGCATATGGCTACACCTTC.

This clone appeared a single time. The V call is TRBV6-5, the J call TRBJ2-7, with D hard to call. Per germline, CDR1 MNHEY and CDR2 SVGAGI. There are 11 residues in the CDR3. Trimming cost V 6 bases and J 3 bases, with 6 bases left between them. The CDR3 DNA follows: TGTGCCAGCAGCCAAAACTACGAGCAGTACTTC. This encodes CASSQNYEQYF.

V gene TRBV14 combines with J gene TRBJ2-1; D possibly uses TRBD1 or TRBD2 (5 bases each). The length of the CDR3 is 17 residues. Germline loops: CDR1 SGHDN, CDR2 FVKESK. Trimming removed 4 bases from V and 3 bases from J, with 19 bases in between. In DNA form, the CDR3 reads TGTGCCAGCAGCCGGCCCGGGACCCTAGGGCGCTACAATGAGCAGTTCTTC. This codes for CASSRPGTLGRYNEQFF.

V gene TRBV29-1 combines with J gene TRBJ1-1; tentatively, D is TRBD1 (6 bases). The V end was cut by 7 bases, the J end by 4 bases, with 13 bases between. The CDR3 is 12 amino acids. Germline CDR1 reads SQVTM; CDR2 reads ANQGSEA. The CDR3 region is CSGAGAGTEAFF. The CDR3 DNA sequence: TGCAGCGGCGCGGGGGCTGGCACTGAAGCTTTCTTT.

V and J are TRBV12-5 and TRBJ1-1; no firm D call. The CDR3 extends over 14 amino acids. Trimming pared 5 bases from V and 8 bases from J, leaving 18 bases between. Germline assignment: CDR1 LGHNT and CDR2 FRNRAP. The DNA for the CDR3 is TGTGCTAGTGGTCCAGGAATCGCCTCGACCGAAGCTTTCTTT. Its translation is CASGPGIASTEAFF.